The 20 T cell receptor beta chains reported below all come from one sample, sequenced in a study of blood T cell dynamics during melanoma immunotherapy. Only in-frame clones appear in the TCRdb table, and some are missing; sequencing was by immunoSEQ multiplex PCR. The data show under 15,000 clones, with 86% seen just once and 4% to 5.5% held by the top ten. As to time point: week 3, after first cycle of checkpoint inhibitor. The input for sequencing was blood, taken from a patient treated with checkpoint blockade. The source of these receptors is a human donor with melanoma.

The J gene is TRBJ1-2, the V gene TRBV12-5; a possible D gene is TRBD1 (6 bases). CDR1 and CDR2 (germline): LGHNT, FRNRAP. Trimming removed 6 bases from V and 4 bases from J, with 15 bases in between. CDR3 length: 14 amino acids. The DNA for the CDR3 is TGTGCTAGTGGAGGGGACACGACCCTCTATGGCTACACCTTC. Protein sequence: CASGGDTTLYGYTF.

This CDR3 is CASSSVSGPEGETQYF. The CDR3 DNA is TGTGCCAGCAGCTCGGTTAGTGGGCCGGAGGGGGAGACCCAGTACTTC. The V and J genes are TRBV5-8 and TRBJ2-5, with D maybe TRBD2 (6 bases). CDR1 is SGHTS and CDR2 is YDEGEE in the germline V gene. The CDR3 is made up of 16 amino acids. The V and J ends lost 3 bases and 5 bases respectively, with 20 bases between them.

This chain uses TRBV7-2 with TRBJ2-1; 8 bases line up with TRBD1. The CDR3 loop spans 16 amino acids. V lost 6 bases, J lost 4 bases, and 11 bases stayed unmatched. Looked up from germline, CDR1 is SGHTA and CDR2 is FQGNSA. CDR3: CASSSPGQGAYNEQFF. CDR3 nucleotides: TGTGCCAGCAGTTCTCCCGGGCAGGGGGCTTACAATGAGCAGTTCTTC.

The gene calls are TRBV7-2 and TRBJ2-5; 7 nucleotides agree with TRBD2. This CDR3 is 13 amino acids long. The J segment lost 3 bases and the V segment lost 5 bases, leaving 3 bases of the junction unmatched. Germline V gives CDR1 SGHTA, CDR2 FQGNSA. The CDR3 nucleotides read TGTGCCAGCAGCCGCCTAGCGGAAGAGACCCAGTACTTC. Its protein is CASSRLAEETQYF.

The rearrangement links TRBV6-6 to TRBJ1-5; 7 bases map to TRBD1. Germline V gene data show CDR1 as MNHNY and CDR2 as SVGAGI (reference sequence). The CDR3 runs 14 residues. V lost 6 bases to trimming and J lost 9 bases; unmatched junction nucleotides: 11. CDR3 coding DNA: TGTGCCAGCAGCCTACGACAGGGAACGGTGCCCCAGCATTTT. It codes for CASSLRQGTVPQHF.

The chain has TRBV7-2 and TRBJ2-4, with TRBD1 as a possible D gene (5 bases). Trimming took off 6 bases at V and 9 bases at J, with 24 bases between the two ends. Germline CDR1 and CDR2: SGHTA and FQGNSA. The CDR3 runs 16 residues. In DNA, the CDR3 is TGTGCCAGCAGGGATCCCAGGGCACCCGGCTTTTCCATTCAGTACTTC. Translating it yields CASRDPRAPGFSIQYF. Based on the CDR3 plus reference TRBV7-2 and TRBJ2-4, the full variable domain is GAGVSQSPSNKVTEKGKDVELRCDPISGHTALYWYRQSLGQGLEFLIYFQGNSAPDKSGLPSDRFSAERTGGSVSTLTIQRTQQEDSAVYLCASRDPRAPGFSIQYFGAGTRLSVL.

This chain uses TRBV2 with TRBJ2-2; 9 nucleotides line up with TRBD2. Trimming cost V 4 bases and J 7 bases; bases outside gene matches: 10. Germline values: CDR1 SNHLY, CDR2 FYNNEI. The CDR3 consists of 16 residues. This CDR3 reads CASSAVTSGVFGELFF. CDR3 nucleotides: TGTGCCAGCAGTGCGGTGACTAGCGGTGTCTTCGGGGAGCTGTTTTTT.

This clone was detected only once. The chain is built from TRBV7-8 and TRBJ2-1; D uncertain. Trimming removed 1 base from V and 2 bases from J, with 9 bases in between. The CDR3 totals 15 residues. In germline, CDR1 is SGHVS, CDR2 FQNEAQ. The CDR3 here is CASSLVRPTYNEQFF. CDR3 bases: TGTGCCAGCAGCTTAGTTAGACCGACCTACAATGAGCAGTTCTTC. Full variable domain (remainder filled in from reference TRBV7-8 and TRBJ2-1): GAGVSQSPRYKVAKRGQDVALRCDPISGHVSLFWYQQALGQGPEFLTYFQNEAQLDKSGLPSDRFFAERPEGSVSTLKIQRTQQEDSAVYLCASSLVRPTYNEQFFGPGTRLTVL.

The chain employs TRBV7-2 and TRBJ2-3; no reliable D call. Germline V gene data show CDR1 as SGHTA and CDR2 as FQGNSA. Trimming cost V 1 base and J 4 bases, with 3 bases left between them. The CDR3 loop spans 12 amino acids. The CDR3: CASSLGADTQYF. CDR3 nucleotide sequence: TGTGCCAGCAGCTTAGGTGCAGATACGCAGTATTTT.

The chain recombines TRBV27 with TRBJ1-5; TRBD1 aligns across 8 bases. The germline V gene encodes CDR1 MNHEY and CDR2 SMNVEV (reference sequence). V lost 5 bases to trimming and J lost 0 bases; unmatched junction nucleotides: 9. The CDR3 is 17 amino acids. Here the CDR3 reads CASSHNRDRYSNQPQHF. The DNA for the CDR3 is TGTGCCAGCAGTCATAATCGGGACAGGTATAGCAATCAGCCCCAGCATTTT.

The genes are TRBV5-1 and TRBJ2-3, with 8 bases matching TRBD1. The V gene end was trimmed by 5 bases and the J gene end by 2 bases; junction bases not matched to a gene: 7. The CDR3 length is 15 residues. Per the germline V gene, CDR1 is SGHRS and CDR2 is YFSETQ. The CDR3 spells CASRRDRSLTDTQYF. CDR3 nucleotide sequence: TGCGCCAGCAGAAGGGACAGGTCCCTCACAGATACGCAGTATTTT.

The V gene is TRBV2, the J gene TRBJ2-7; TRBD2 matches 12 bases. The V gene end was trimmed by 5 bases and the J gene end by 6 bases; junction bases not matched to a gene: 5. The CDR3 is 14 amino acids. CDR1 SNHLY and CDR2 FYNNEI come from the germline V gene. CDR3 residues: CASSQLAGGGEQYF. The CDR3 DNA sequence: TGTGCCAGCAGTCAACTAGCGGGAGGCGGCGAGCAGTACTTC. The full variable domain, with the rest looked up from reference TRBV2 and TRBJ2-7, is EPEVTQTPSHQVTQMGQEVILRCVPISNHLYFYWYRQILGQKVEFLVSFYNNEISEKSEIFDDQFSVERPDGSNFTLKIRSTKLEDSAMYFCASSQLAGGGEQYFGPGTRLTVT.

This chain links TRBV5-1 with TRBJ2-7; no clear D gene. V gave up 3 bases and J gave up 3 bases, with 4 bases separating them. CDR3 length: 11 amino acids. Germline CDR1 and CDR2: SGHRS and YFSETQ. This CDR3 reads CASSYDYEQYF. In DNA form, the CDR3 reads TGCGCCAGCAGCTACGACTACGAGCAGTACTTC.

V is TRBV6-5 and J is TRBJ2-1; D call uncertain. Looked up from germline, CDR1 is MNHEY and CDR2 is SVGAGI. The CDR3 sequence is 14 residues long. V lost 6 bases and J 1 base, leaving 10 bases between the germline ends. The CDR3 bases are TGTGCCAGCAGGTTGCGAGGATCCTACAATGAGCAGTTCTTC. Protein product: CASRLRGSYNEQFF.

This clone was detected only once. The rearrangement links TRBV30 to TRBJ1-2; D possibly corresponds to TRBD1 (6 bases). V was trimmed by 3 bases and J by 5 bases, leaving 22 bases between them. The CDR3 consists of 16 residues. CDR1 is GTSNPN and CDR2 is SVGIG in the germline V gene (reference sequence). The CDR3 loop reads CAWSVQGSGSWYGYTF. CDR3 DNA sequence: TGTGCCTGGAGCGTCCAGGGGTCTGGCTCTTGGTATGGCTACACCTTC.

V is TRBV6-1 and J is TRBJ2-5; tentative D call: TRBD1 (5 bases). The DNA matches TRBJ2-7 better at its end, which makes the J call doubtful. CDR1 MNHNS and CDR2 SASEGT come from the germline V gene. CDR3 length: 14 amino acids. CDR3 residues: CASSDRVKNYEQYF. The CDR3 DNA is TGTGCCAGCAGTGACAGGGTGAAGAACTACGAGCAGTACTTC.

The V gene is TRBV7-6, the J gene TRBJ2-5; D may correspond to TRBD1 or TRBD2 (5 bases each). This CDR3 region has 14 residues. The ends were cut back, 5 bases at V and 5 bases at J, with 15 bases in the middle. CDR1 SGHVS and CDR2 FNYEAQ come from the germline V gene. The CDR3: CASSLRPREETQYF. The CDR3 nucleotides read TGTGCCAGCAGCCTTCGCCCCAGGGAGGAGACCCAGTACTTC.

The rearrangement links TRBV7-2 to TRBJ1-5; D gene uncertain. The CDR3 totals 17 residues. Germline values: CDR1 SGHTA, CDR2 FQGNSA. Between the trimmed V and J ends, which lost 5 bases and 4 bases, there was a span of 21 bases. CDR3 protein: CASSPRLLKNRNQPQHF. The CDR3 region has the DNA TGTGCCAGCAGCCCCCGACTCCTTAAAAACAGAAATCAGCCCCAGCATTTT.

J is TRBJ2-7 and V is TRBV7-6, with D tentatively TRBD2 (5 bases). Germline V CDR1 and CDR2: SGHVS, FNYEAQ. Deletions cut 5 bases from V and 1 base from J, with 12 bases between. This CDR3 has 14 residues. The CDR3 DNA reads as TGTGCCAGCAGCCCTTGGACTGGATCCTACGAGCAGTACTTC. Its translation is CASSPWTGSYEQYF.

The CDR3 here is CASSVSGAKETQYF. CDR3 coding DNA: TGTGCCAGCAGCGTGAGCGGGGCTAAAGAGACCCAGTACTTC. The rearrangement joins TRBV7-2 to TRBJ2-5, with 7 nucleotides matching TRBD2. J was trimmed by 3 bases and V by 5 bases; bases with no gene match: 6. Germline V gives CDR1 SGHTA, CDR2 FQGNSA. The CDR3 length is 14 residues.